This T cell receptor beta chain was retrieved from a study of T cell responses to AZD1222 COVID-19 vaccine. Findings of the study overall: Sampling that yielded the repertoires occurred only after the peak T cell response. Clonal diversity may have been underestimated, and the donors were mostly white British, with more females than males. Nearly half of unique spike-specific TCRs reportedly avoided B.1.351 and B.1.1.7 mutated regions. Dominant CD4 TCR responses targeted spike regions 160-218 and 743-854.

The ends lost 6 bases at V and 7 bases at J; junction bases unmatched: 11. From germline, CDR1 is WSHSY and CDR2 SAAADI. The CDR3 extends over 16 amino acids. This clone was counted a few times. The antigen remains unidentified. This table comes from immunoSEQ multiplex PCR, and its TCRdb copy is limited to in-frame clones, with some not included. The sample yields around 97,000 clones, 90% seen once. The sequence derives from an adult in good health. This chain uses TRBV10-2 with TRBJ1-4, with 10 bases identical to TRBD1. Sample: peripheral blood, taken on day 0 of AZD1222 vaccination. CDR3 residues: CASSVPGQGRGEKLFF. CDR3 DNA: TGCGCCAGCAGCGTCCCGGGACAGGGGCGAGGTGAAAAACTGTTTTTT.